This entry describes one TCR beta chain. This sample stems from a study of patients and donors after allogeneic stem cell transplantation. TCRdb passed the RT-PCR reads through MiXCR, listing each CDR3 protein once. The table records about a million distinct CDR3 sequences, 15% to 20% of them present only once. The V end lost 0 bases, the J end lost 9 bases, and 12 bases lay between the germline ends. CDR3 length: 15 residues. CDR1 is MNHEY, CDR2 SVGAGI, per germline. The chain has TRBV6-5 and TRBJ1-6; D is perhaps TRBD1 (5 bases). Sequenced: blood, either unsorted or a sorted T cell fraction (not recorded which). This receptor was identified in a human donor who was either an allogeneic HSCT recipient or a stem cell or donor lymphocyte infusion donor (not recorded which). It is not recorded whose cells these are; they may come from a transplant donor. The CDR3 nucleotides read TGTGCCAGCAGTTACTCGTCAAGGGGCGGTTCACCCCTCCACTTT. Its protein is CASSYSSRGGSPLHF.